These 29 T cell receptor beta chains share one sample of origin, sequenced in a study of T cell repertoires in cytomegalovirus infection. These receptors' targets are unknown. TCRdb recomputed calls from the reads with MiXCR, one row per CDR3 protein. Of roughly 920,000 distinct CDR3 sequences in the sample, roughly a third were seen once. This sample comprised cultured CD8+ T cells from PBMCs, obtained from culture after CMV antigen stimulation. These receptors were obtained from a human donor in good health (CMV status not recorded). Some clones in this sample may be carry-over from other donors' samples.

About this clonotype: In this CDR3 the conserved last residue, phenylalanine or tryptophan, is missing, so a read error is likely. The chain combines TRBV19 with TRBJ1-5; TRBD1 agrees at 8 bases. Germline-derived CDR1 and CDR2 are LNHDA and SQIVND (reference sequence). The J segment lost 3 bases and the V segment lost 5 bases, leaving 6 bases of the junction unmatched. This CDR3 comprises 15 residues. CDR3 nucleotide sequence: TGTGCCAGTAGTGCCGGACAGGGTCTCAATCAGCCCCAGCATCTT. Protein sequence: CASSAGQGLNQPQHL.

V and J are TRBV4-1 and TRBJ1-3; perhaps TRBD1 as D (6 bases). From germline, CDR1 is MGHRA and CDR2 YSYEKL. V was pared by 0 bases and J by 4 bases, with 13 bases between. The CDR3 extends over 16 amino acids. CDR3: CASSQDRGSAGNTIYF. Written as DNA, the CDR3 is TGCGCCAGCAGCCAAGATAGGGGGTCAGCCGGAAACACCATATATTTT.

This clonotype occurred many times. J is TRBJ2-1 and V is TRBV11-2, with D unclear. V lost 4 bases and J 1 base, leaving 11 bases between the germline ends. Germline V gives CDR1 SGHAT, CDR2 FQNNGV. CDR3 length: 15 residues. CDR3 nucleotides: TGTGCCAGCAGCTCCCTCGCTTGGTCCTACAATGAGCAGTTCTTC. Protein product: CASSSLAWSYNEQFF. The full variable domain, rest sourced from reference TRBV11-2 and TRBJ2-1, is EAGVAQSPRYKIIEKRQSVAFWCNPISGHATLYWYQQILGQGPKLLIQFQNNGVVDDSQLPKDRFSAERLKGVDSTLKIQPAKLEDSAVYLCASSSLAWSYNEQFFGPGTRLTVL.

This clonotype was seen a handful of times. The chain couples TRBV6-2 or TRBV6-3 to TRBJ2-7; 11 nucleotides align to TRBD2. The CDR3 consists of 14 residues. The germline V gene encodes CDR1 MNHEY and CDR2 SVGEGT. Unmatched junction bases numbered 2, after V lost 2 bases and J lost 5 bases. The CDR3: CASSYPGLADEQYV. CDR3 DNA sequence: TGTGCCAGCAGTTACCCGGGACTAGCGGACGAGCAGTACGTC.

The genes are TRBV6-1 and TRBJ2-7, with D perhaps matching TRBD1 (6 bases). V lost 1 base and J 3 bases, leaving 16 bases between the germline ends. The CDR3 runs 16 residues. Germline V gene lookup returns CDR1 MNHNS and CDR2 SASEGT. The CDR3 loop reads CASSEGLGTPSYEQYV. CDR3 bases: TGTGCCAGCAGTGAAGGACTTGGGACACCCAGCTACGAGCAGTACGTC.

This clonotype was seen a handful of times. The J gene is TRBJ1-1, the V gene TRBV19; no clear D. V lost 3 bases and J 1 base, leaving 9 bases between the germline ends. The CDR3 length is 14 residues. Germline-derived CDR1 and CDR2 are LNHDA and SQIVND (reference sequence). The CDR3 DNA is TGTGCCAGTAGTATTCGGAAGGGGAACACTGAAGCTTTCTTT. Translating it yields CASSIRKGNTEAFF. Full variable domain (outside the CDR3, taken from reference TRBV19 and TRBJ1-1): DGGITQSPKYLFRKEGQNVTLSCEQNLNHDAMYWYRQDPGQGLRLIYYSQIVNDFQKGDIAEGYSVSREKKESFPLTVTSAQKNPTAFYLCASSIRKGNTEAFFGQGTRLTVV.

The chain joins TRBV23-1 to TRBJ2-2; tentatively, D is TRBD2 (6 bases). TRBV23-1 is sorted into the ORF group, with uncertain function. The V end lost 6 bases, the J end lost 0 bases, and 14 bases lay between the germline ends. The CDR3 is made up of 16 amino acids. Here the CDR3 reads CASSIRRDSNTGELFF. The CDR3 DNA is TGCGCCAGCAGCATACGCCGGGACTCGAACACCGGGGAGCTGTTTTTT.

The V and J genes are TRBV7-6 and TRBJ2-7; D is ambiguous. The CDR3 length is 15 residues. The V end was cut by 2 bases, the J end by 3 bases, with 14 bases between. Looked up from germline, CDR1 is SGHVS and CDR2 is FNYEAQ. The DNA of the CDR3 is TGTGCCAGCAGCTTATTAGGCAACCCTGGCTACGAGCAGTACTTC. Amino acids: CASSLLGNPGYEQYF.

This clonotype showed up many times. This rearrangement joins TRBV6-6 to TRBJ2-5; D call uncertain. V was clipped by 2 bases and J by 1 base, with 2 bases between them. The CDR3 covers 12 residues. CDR1 and CDR2 (germline): MNHNY, SVGAGI (reference sequence). CDR3: CASSYPQETQYF. As DNA, the CDR3 is TGTGCCAGCAGTTACCCCCAAGAGACCCAGTACTTC.

This clonotype turned up a few times. This chain uses TRBV10-3 with TRBJ1-1, with D possibly matching TRBD1 (6 bases). V lost 3 bases, J lost 0 bases, and 11 bases lay in between. The CDR3 totals 15 residues. The V gene's germline CDR1 is ENHRY and CDR2 SYGVKD. In DNA, the CDR3 is TGTGCCATCAGTGACCTAGGACAGCTGAACACTGAAGCTTTCTTT. This translates into CAISDLGQLNTEAFF.

V usage is TRBV12-5 and J usage is TRBJ2-1; maybe TRBD2 (6 bases). The V end lost 3 bases, the J end lost 8 bases, and 14 bases lay between the germline ends. Germline V CDR1 and CDR2: LGHNT, FRNRAP. CDR3 length equals 14 residues. This CDR3 is CASGFLPLADEQFF. The CDR3 bases are TGTGCTAGTGGTTTTCTTCCACTAGCAGATGAGCAGTTCTTC.

This sequence joins TRBV15 and TRBJ2-3, with a possible D match to TRBD1 (6 bases). V was pared by 1 base and J by 0 bases, with 8 bases between. The germline V gene has CDR1 LNHNV and CDR2 YYDKDF (reference sequence). The CDR3 sequence is 15 residues long. CDR3: CATSRAQGSTDTQYF. DNA for the CDR3: TGTGCCACCAGCAGAGCACAGGGAAGCACAGATACGCAGTATTTT.

This clonotype was seen once. This chain connects TRBV9 to TRBJ2-3, with 8 nucleotides matching TRBD2. The V and J ends lost 6 bases and 0 bases, in that order; junction bases with no gene match: 6. The length of the CDR3 is 15 residues. The germline CDR1 and CDR2 sequences are SGDLS and YYNGEE. The CDR3 reads CASTRAGASTDTQYF. Here the CDR3 DNA reads TGTGCCAGCACCCGAGCGGGGGCCAGCACAGATACGCAGTATTTT.

This clonotype turned up a few times. The chain employs TRBV12-3 or TRBV12-4 and TRBJ1-5; the match to TRBD1 covers 7 bases. V was clipped by 6 bases and J by 6 bases; unmatched bases: 17. The CDR3 consists of 17 residues. The CDR3 loop reads CASSTQEGQLGIQPQHF. CDR3 nucleotide sequence: TGTGCCAGCAGCACCCAAGAGGGACAGTTGGGAATTCAGCCCCAGCATTTT.

With regard to this clonotype: A read error may be the cause here, since a much bigger clone is one base away. The chain links TRBV27 to TRBJ1-2; TRBD1 is a possible D gene (6 bases). The CDR3 loop spans 14 amino acids. CDR1 is MNHEY, CDR2 SMNVEV, per germline (reference sequence). Trimming removed 2 bases at V and 1 base at J, with 8 bases between. The CDR3 bases are TGTGCCAGCAGTTTAAGGGGGGTTAACTATGGCTACACCTTC. It yields the protein CASSLRGVNYGYTF.

This clonotype turned up a few times. The chain links TRBV12-3 or TRBV12-4 to TRBJ1-5; D call uncertain. V dropped 5 bases and J dropped 5 bases, with 10 bases sitting between them. The CDR3 sequence is 13 residues long. The CDR3 nucleotides are TGTGCCAGCAGTGGGTGGTTAGATCAGCCCCAGCATTTT. Translated: CASSGWLDQPQHF.

This clonotype was seen a handful of times. The rearrangement uses TRBV6-2 or TRBV6-3 and TRBJ2-1, with TRBD2 identical over 13 bases. The germline V gene has CDR1 MNHEY and CDR2 SVGEGT. This CDR3 has 17 residues. After removal of 3 bases from V and 4 bases from J, the junction contained 6 bases not matched to a gene. The DNA for the CDR3 is TGTGCCAGCAGTTATGTGACTAGCGGGGGGTATTACAATGAGCAGTTCTTC. It encodes CASSYVTSGGYYNEQFF.

The chain combines TRBV5-1 with TRBJ2-4, with 7 bases that match TRBD1. J lost 3 bases, V lost 4 bases, and 10 bases had no gene match. The CDR3 totals 16 residues. Per the germline V gene, CDR1 is SGHRS and CDR2 is YFSETQ. Here the CDR3 DNA reads TGCGCCAGCAGCCCGTGGGCGACAGGGAACAAAAACATTCAGTACTTC. It encodes CASSPWATGNKNIQYF.

To note about this clonotype: Since a much larger clone is just one base distant, this may be a read error. As the CDR3 is not closed by the conserved phenylalanine or tryptophan, this likely results from a read error. The chain combines TRBV7-8 with TRBJ2-6; 7 nucleotides agree with TRBD2. The germline V gene encodes CDR1 SGHVS and CDR2 FQNEAQ. The CDR3 loop spans 18 amino acids. The J segment lost 0 bases and the V segment lost 5 bases, leaving 10 bases of the junction unmatched. Here the CDR3 DNA reads TGTGCCAGCAGCCCCCGGGGAGGGGCCGACTCTGGGGCCAACGTCCTGACTTCC. This codes for CASSPRGGADSGANVLTS.

The J gene is TRBJ2-3, the V gene TRBV15; 9 bases map to TRBD2. This CDR3 has 15 residues. Trimming removed 5 bases from V and 0 bases from J; junction bases left unmatched: 3. Germline V CDR1 and CDR2: LNHNV, YYDKDF (reference sequence). The CDR3 nucleotides are TGTGCCACCAGCGTAAGCGGGGGGAGCACAGATACGCAGTATTTT. Its translation is CATSVSGGSTDTQYF.

The CDR3 region has the DNA TGCGCCAGCAGCTTCCACCGCTCCGGGACAGCGGGCTACGAGCAGTACGTC. It encodes CASSFHRSGTAGYEQYV. V usage is TRBV5-1 and J usage is TRBJ2-7; TRBD1 is a possible D gene (7 bases). Trimming took 2 bases from V and 3 from J, leaving 21 bases between them. The CDR3 runs 17 residues. Germline V gene data show CDR1 as SGHRS and CDR2 as YFSETQ.

The chain couples TRBV7-9 to TRBJ2-2; 10 bases align to TRBD2. This CDR3 contains 15 residues. Trimming at V came to 5 bases and at J to 3 bases, leaving 3 bases not matched to a gene. Germline V gene data show CDR1 as SEHNR and CDR2 as FQNEAQ (reference sequence). For the CDR3, the DNA is TGTGCCAGCAGCGTAGGGACTAGCGACACCGGGGAGCTGTTTTTT. This translates into CASSVGTSDTGELFF.

The chain couples TRBV27 to TRBJ1-2, with no clear D. This CDR3 has 15 residues. Germline V lookup: CDR1 MNHEY, CDR2 SMNVEV (reference sequence). With 3 bases removed from V and 6 bases from J, the gap between germline ends came to 17 bases. The CDR3 sequence is CASSFIGAENNGYTF. CDR3 in DNA: TGTGCCAGCAGTTTCATCGGTGCAGAAAATAATGGCTACACCTTC.

The V and J genes are TRBV4-1 and TRBJ2-1; D is possibly TRBD2 (5 bases). V dropped 4 bases and J dropped 6 bases, with 10 bases sitting between them. The CDR3 consists of 13 residues. CDR1 MGHRA and CDR2 YSYEKL come from the germline V gene. CDR3 sequence: CASSPRATNEQFF. In nucleotides, the CDR3 is TGCGCCAGCAGCCCGCGGGCGACCAATGAGCAGTTCTTC.

The chain has TRBV14 and TRBJ2-1; D remains unclear. Germline V gives CDR1 SGHDN, CDR2 FVKESK. Trimming left V 1 base short and J 6 bases short, with 13 bases between. The CDR3 covers 15 residues. The CDR3 DNA reads TGTGCCAGCAGCCAAGTCCCTAGTTCGGTCAATGAGCAGTTCTTC. Its protein is CASSQVPSSVNEQFF.

This CDR3 reads CASSLTPQGSGYTF. The CDR3 region has the DNA TGTGCCAGCAGCTTAACTCCTCAGGGATCTGGCTACACCTTC. The chain recombines TRBV7-6 with TRBJ1-2, with D perhaps TRBD1 (5 bases). Germline CDR1 and CDR2: SGHVS and FNYEAQ. Trimming took 2 bases from V and 7 from J, leaving 14 bases between them. The CDR3 is 14 amino acids.

The chain joins TRBV27 to TRBJ2-7, with D uncertain. CDR3 length: 14 amino acids. V lost 5 bases and J 6 bases, leaving 17 bases between the germline ends. Germline assignment: CDR1 MNHEY and CDR2 SMNVEV (reference sequence). CDR3 sequence (DNA): TGTGCCAGCAGTATTCGAAGTAGCAGCACCGAGCAGTACGTC. Encoded protein: CASSIRSSSTEQYV.

In regard to this clonotype: A much larger clone lies a single base off, so this may be a read error. The CDR3 carries no conserved terminal phenylalanine or tryptophan, so it likely arises from a read error. V and J are TRBV12-3 or TRBV12-4 and TRBJ2-7; the D call may be TRBD1 or TRBD2 (5 bases each). V lost 3 bases and J 4 bases, leaving 13 bases between the germline ends. The CDR3 totals 14 residues. The CDR3 loop is CASSFVGDPYEQYS. The CDR3 DNA reads TGTGCCAGCAGTTTTGTCGGGGACCCTTACGAGCAGTACTCC.

The rearrangement joins TRBV7-3 to TRBJ2-5; D possibly corresponds to TRBD2 (7 bases). V lost 1 base, J lost 6 bases, and 18 bases lay in between. Germline V gene data show CDR1 as SGHTA and CDR2 as FQGTGA. CDR3 length: 16 amino acids. The CDR3 here is CASSLNQGRGRKTQYF. Here the CDR3 DNA reads TGTGCCAGCAGCTTAAATCAGGGGAGGGGGAGAAAGACCCAGTACTTC.